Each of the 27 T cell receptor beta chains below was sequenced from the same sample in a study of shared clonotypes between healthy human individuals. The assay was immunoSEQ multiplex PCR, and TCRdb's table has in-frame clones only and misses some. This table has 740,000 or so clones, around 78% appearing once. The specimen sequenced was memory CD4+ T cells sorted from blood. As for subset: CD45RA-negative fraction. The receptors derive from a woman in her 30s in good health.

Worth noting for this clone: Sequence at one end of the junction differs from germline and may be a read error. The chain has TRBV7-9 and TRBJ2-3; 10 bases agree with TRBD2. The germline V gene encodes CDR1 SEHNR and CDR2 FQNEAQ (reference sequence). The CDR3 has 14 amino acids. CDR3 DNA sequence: TGTGCCAGCAGCCTAGCGGGAGTGGTAGATACGCAGTATTTT. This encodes CASSLAGVVDTQYF.

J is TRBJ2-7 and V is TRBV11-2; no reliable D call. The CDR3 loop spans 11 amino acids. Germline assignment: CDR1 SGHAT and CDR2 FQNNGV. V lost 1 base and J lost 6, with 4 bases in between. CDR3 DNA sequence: TGTGCCAGCAGCTTAGTGGTCGAGCAGTACTTC. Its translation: CASSLVVEQYF.

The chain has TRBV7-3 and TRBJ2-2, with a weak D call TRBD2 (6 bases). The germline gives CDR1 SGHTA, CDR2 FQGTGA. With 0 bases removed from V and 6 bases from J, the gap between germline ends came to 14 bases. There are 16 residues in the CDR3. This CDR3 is CASSLTAGFGSGELFF. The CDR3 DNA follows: TGTGCCAGCAGCTTAACAGCGGGTTTCGGATCCGGGGAGCTGTTTTTT.

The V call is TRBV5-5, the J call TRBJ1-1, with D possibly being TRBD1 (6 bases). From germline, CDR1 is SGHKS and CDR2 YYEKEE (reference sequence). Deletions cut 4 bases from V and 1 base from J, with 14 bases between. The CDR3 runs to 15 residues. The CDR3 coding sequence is TGTGCCAGCAGCCCCTGGTTGGGGGCGAACACTGAAGCTTTCTTT. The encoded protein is CASSPWLGANTEAFF.

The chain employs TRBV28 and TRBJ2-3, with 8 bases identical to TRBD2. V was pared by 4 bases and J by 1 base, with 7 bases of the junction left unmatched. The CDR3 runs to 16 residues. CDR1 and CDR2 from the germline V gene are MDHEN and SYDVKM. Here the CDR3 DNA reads TGTGCCAGCAGTTGGTCAGCGGGAGCGGGCACAGATACGCAGTATTTT. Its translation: CASSWSAGAGTDTQYF.

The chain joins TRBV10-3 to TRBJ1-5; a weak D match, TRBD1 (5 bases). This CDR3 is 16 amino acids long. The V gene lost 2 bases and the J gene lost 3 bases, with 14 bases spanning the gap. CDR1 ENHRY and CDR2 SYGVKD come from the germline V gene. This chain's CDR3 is CAISEGDRLDNQPQHF. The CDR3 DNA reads TGTGCCATCAGTGAGGGAGACAGACTGGACAATCAGCCCCAGCATTTT.

CDR3 loop: CASSSMAGGHQPQHF. The CDR3 region has the DNA TGTGCCAGCAGTTCTATGGCAGGGGGCCATCAGCCCCAGCATTTT. The chain is built from TRBV28 and TRBJ1-5; 8 positions agree with TRBD1. Trimming cost V 4 bases and J 5 bases; bases outside gene matches: 7. Germline CDR1 reads MDHEN; CDR2 reads SYDVKM. This CDR3 contains 15 residues.

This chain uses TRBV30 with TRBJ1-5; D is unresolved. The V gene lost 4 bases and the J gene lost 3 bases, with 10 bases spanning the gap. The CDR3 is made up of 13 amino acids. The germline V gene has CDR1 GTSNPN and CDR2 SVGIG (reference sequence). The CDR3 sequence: CAWNGKDNQPQHF. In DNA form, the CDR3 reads TGTGCCTGGAACGGAAAAGACAATCAGCCCCAGCATTTT. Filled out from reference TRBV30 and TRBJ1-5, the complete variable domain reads SQTIHQWPATLVQPVGSPLSLECTVEGTSNPNLYWYRQAAGRGLQLLFYSVGIGQISSEVPQNLSASRPQDRQFILSSKKLLLSDSGFYLCAWNGKDNQPQHFGDGTRLSIL.

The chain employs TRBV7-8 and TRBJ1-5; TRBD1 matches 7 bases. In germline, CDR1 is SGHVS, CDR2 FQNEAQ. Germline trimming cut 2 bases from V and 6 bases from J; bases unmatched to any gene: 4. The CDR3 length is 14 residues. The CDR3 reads CASSLQGVVQPQHF. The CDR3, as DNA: TGTGCCAGCAGCTTACAGGGGGTTGTTCAGCCCCAGCATTTT.

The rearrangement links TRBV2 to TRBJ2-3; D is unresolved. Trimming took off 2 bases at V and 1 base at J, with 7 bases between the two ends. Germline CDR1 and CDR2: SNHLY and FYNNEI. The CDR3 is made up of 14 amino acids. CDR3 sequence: CASSEIGRTDTQYF. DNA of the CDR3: TGTGCCAGCAGTGAAATAGGACGCACAGATACGCAGTATTTT.

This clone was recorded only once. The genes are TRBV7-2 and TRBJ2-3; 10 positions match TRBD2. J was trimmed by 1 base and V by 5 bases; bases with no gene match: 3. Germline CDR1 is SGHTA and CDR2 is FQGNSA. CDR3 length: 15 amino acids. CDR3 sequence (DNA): TGTGCCAGCAGCCGAGGGACTAGCGGCACAGATACGCAGTATTTT. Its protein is CASSRGTSGTDTQYF.

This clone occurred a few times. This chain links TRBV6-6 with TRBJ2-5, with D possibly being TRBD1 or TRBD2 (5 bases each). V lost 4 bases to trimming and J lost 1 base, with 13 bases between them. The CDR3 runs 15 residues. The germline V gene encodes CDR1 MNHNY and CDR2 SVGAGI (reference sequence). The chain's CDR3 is CASSSRDLGQETQYF. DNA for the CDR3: TGTGCCAGCAGTTCCAGGGACCTCGGCCAAGAGACCCAGTACTTC.

The DNA for the CDR3 is TGTGCCAGCAGCGGGCGGACAGGGGAGGGCTACACCTTC. It translates to CASSGRTGEGYTF. This chain uses TRBV7-3 with TRBJ1-2; 9 bases are a match to TRBD1. The CDR3 is 13 residues long. With 5 bases clipped from V and 8 bases from J, the junction kept 6 bases outside the gene matches. Germline-derived CDR1 and CDR2 are SGHTA and FQGTGA.

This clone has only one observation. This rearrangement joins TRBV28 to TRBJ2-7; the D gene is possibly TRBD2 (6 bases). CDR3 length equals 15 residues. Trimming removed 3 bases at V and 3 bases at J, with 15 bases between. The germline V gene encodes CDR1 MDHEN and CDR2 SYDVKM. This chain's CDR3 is CASSLDGTRDYEQYF. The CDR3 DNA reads TGTGCCAGCAGTTTGGACGGGACTCGCGACTACGAGCAGTACTTC.

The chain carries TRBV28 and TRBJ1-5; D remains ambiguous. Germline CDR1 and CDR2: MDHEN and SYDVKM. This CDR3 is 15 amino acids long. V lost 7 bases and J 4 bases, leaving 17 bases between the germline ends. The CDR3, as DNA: TGTGCCAGCATGGGCACGAGGTCTGGGAATCAGCCCCAGCATTTT. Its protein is CASMGTRSGNQPQHF.

CDR3 in amino acids: CASSLLLNTEAFF. CDR3 nucleotide sequence: TGTGCCAGCAGTCTGTTGCTGAACACTGAAGCTTTCTTT. The chain links TRBV27 to TRBJ1-1; D is unresolved. Germline V gene lookup returns CDR1 MNHEY and CDR2 SMNVEV (reference sequence). Trimming left V 5 bases short and J 0 bases short, with 7 bases between. CDR3 length: 13 amino acids.

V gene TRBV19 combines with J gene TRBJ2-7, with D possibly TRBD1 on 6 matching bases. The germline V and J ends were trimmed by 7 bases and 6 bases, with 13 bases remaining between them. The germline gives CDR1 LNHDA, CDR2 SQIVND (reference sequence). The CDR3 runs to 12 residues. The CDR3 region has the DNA TGTGCCAGTAATGATGGACAGCTCGAGCAGTACTTC. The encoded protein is CASNDGQLEQYF.

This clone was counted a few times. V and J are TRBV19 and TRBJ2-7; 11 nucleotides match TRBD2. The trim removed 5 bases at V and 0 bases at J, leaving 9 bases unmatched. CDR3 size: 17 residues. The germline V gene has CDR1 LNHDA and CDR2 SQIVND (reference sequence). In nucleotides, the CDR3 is TGTGCCAGTAGTCGTGGGATAGCGGGAGGGAGCTCCTACGAGCAGTACTTC. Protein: CASSRGIAGGSSYEQYF. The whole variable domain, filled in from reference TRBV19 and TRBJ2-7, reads DGGITQSPKYLFRKEGQNVTLSCEQNLNHDAMYWYRQDPGQGLRLIYYSQIVNDFQKGDIAEGYSVSREKKESFPLTVTSAQKNPTAFYLCASSRGIAGGSSYEQYFGPGTRLTVT.

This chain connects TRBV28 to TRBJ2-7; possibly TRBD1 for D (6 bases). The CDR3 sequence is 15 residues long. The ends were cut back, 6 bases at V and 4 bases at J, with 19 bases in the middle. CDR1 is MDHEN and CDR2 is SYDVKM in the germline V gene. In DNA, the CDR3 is TGTGCCAGCAGATCCCCTGCAGGGGCCGATTACGAGCAGTACTTC. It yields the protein CASRSPAGADYEQYF. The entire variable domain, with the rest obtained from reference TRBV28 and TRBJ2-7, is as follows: DVKVTQSSRYLVKRTGEKVFLECVQDMDHENMFWYRQDPGLGLRLIYFSYDVKMKEKGDIPEGYSVSREKKERFSLILESASTNQTSMYLCASRSPAGADYEQYFGPGTRLTVT.

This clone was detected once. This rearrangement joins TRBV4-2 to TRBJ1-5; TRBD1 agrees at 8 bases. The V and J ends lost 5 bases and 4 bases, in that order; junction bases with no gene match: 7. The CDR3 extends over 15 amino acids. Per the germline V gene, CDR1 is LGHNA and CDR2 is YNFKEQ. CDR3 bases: TGTGCCAGCAGCGGGGAGACAGGGGTAAATCAGCCCCAGCATTTT. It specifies CASSGETGVNQPQHF.

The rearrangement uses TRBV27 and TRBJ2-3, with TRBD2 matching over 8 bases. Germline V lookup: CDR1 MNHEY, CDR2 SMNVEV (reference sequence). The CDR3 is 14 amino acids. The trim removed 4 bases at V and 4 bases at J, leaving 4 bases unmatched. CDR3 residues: CASSSSTSADTQYF. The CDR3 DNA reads TGTGCCAGCAGTTCCTCGACTAGCGCAGATACGCAGTATTTT.

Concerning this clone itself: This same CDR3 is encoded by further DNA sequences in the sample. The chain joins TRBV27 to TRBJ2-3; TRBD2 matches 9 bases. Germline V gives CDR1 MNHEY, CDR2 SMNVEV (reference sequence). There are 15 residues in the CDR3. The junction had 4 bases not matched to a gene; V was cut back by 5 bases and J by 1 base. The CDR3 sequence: CASSPIAGGTDTQYF. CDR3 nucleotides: TGTGCCAGCAGTCCAATAGCGGGGGGCACAGATACGCAGTATTTT.

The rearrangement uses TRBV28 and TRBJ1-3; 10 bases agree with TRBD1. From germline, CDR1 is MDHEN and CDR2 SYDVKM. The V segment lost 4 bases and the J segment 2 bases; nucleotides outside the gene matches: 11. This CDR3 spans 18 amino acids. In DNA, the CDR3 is TGTGCCAGCAGTTCGTACCGGGACAGGGGACGAACTGGAAACACCATATATTTT. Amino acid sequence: CASSSYRDRGRTGNTIYF.

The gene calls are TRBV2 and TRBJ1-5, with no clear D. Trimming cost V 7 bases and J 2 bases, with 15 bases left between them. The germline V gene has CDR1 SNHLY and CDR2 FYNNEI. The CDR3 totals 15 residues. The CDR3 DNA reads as TGTGCCAGCAAGATCCTACGTGAGGGCAATCAGCCCCAGCATTTT. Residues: CASKILREGNQPQHF.

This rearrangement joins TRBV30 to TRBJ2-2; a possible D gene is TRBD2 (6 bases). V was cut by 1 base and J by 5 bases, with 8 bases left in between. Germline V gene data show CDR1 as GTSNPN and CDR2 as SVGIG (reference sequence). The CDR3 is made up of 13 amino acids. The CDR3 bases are TGTGCCTGGAGTGATCGGGGGACCGGGGAGCTGTTTTTT. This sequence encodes CAWSDRGTGELFF. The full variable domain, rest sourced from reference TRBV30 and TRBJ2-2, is SQTIHQWPATLVQPVGSPLSLECTVEGTSNPNLYWYRQAAGRGLQLLFYSVGIGQISSEVPQNLSASRPQDRQFILSSKKLLLSDSGFYLCAWSDRGTGELFFGEGSRLTVL.

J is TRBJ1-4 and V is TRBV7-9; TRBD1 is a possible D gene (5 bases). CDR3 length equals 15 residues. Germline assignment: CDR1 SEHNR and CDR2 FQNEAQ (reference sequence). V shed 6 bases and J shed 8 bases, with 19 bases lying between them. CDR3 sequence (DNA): TGTGCCAGCAGTCAATCCGGGACCAGGAGGGAAAAACTGTTTTTT. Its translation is CASSQSGTRREKLFF. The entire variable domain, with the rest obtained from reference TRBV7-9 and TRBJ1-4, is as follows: DTGVSQNPRHKITKRGQNVTFRCDPISEHNRLYWYRQTLGQGPEFLTYFQNEAQLEKSRLLSDRFSAERPKGSFSTLEIQRTEQGDSAMYLCASSQSGTRREKLFFGSGTQLSVL.

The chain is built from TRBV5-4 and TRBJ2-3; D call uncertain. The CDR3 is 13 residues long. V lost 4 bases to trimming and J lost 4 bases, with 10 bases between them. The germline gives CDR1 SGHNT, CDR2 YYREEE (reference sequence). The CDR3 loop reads CASSRFYADTQYF. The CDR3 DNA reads TGTGCCAGCAGCAGATTTTACGCAGATACGCAGTATTTT.